Below, 14 T cell receptor beta chains from the same sample are listed, as sequenced in a study of cytomegalovirus exposure and HLA in healthy donors. The PCR was carried out with 60 Vbeta primers and 13 Jbeta primers. Libraries were prepared by immunoSEQ multiplex PCR; TCRdb keeps only in-frame clonotypes and omits some of them. The listing records 35,000 to 45,000 clones. The sample taken for sequencing was PBMCs. These receptors were collected from a human donor in good health.

The rearrangement joins TRBV27 to TRBJ1-5; D is perhaps TRBD1 (6 bases). The CDR3 is 18 amino acids. CDR1 MNHEY and CDR2 SMNVEV come from the germline V gene (reference sequence). Trimming took 5 bases from V and 0 from J, leaving 20 bases between them. The CDR3 sequence: CASSRLRTDRYSNQPQHF. The CDR3 DNA reads as TGTGCCAGCAGTCGCCTCCGTACGGACAGATATAGCAATCAGCCCCAGCATTTT.

The chain combines TRBV5-1 with TRBJ1-1; 8 positions match TRBD1. CDR3 size: 14 residues. Germline CDR1 SGHRS, CDR2 YFSETQ. The junction had 4 bases not matched to a gene; V was cut back by 2 bases and J by 4 bases. The CDR3 region has the DNA TGCGCCAGCAGCTTTGGGGGACAGGTCACTGAAGCTTTCTTT. Translated: CASSFGGQVTEAFF.

The rearrangement uses TRBV30 and TRBJ2-7; 9 bases fit TRBD1. CDR3 length: 13 amino acids. CDR1 GTSNPN and CDR2 SVGIG come from the germline V gene (reference sequence). V lost 1 base and J lost 3; bases outside the gene matches: 1. CDR3 protein: CAWSAGQGYEQYF. CDR3 coding DNA: TGTGCCTGGAGTGCGGGACAGGGCTACGAGCAGTACTTC.

The CDR3 protein is CAYSTGMSTEAFF. The CDR3 nucleotides are TGTGCCTACTCGACAGGGATGAGCACTGAAGCTTTCTTT. The V and J genes are TRBV30 and TRBJ1-1; 7 positions agree with TRBD1. This CDR3 has 13 residues. Germline CDR1 GTSNPN, CDR2 SVGIG (reference sequence). J gave up 4 bases and V 7 bases, and 9 bases lay outside the gene matches.

This chain uses TRBV19 with TRBJ2-7; the D gene is possibly TRBD2 (6 bases). The CDR3 sequence is 14 residues long. Looked up from germline, CDR1 is LNHDA and CDR2 is SQIVND (reference sequence). With 7 bases removed from V and 7 bases from J, the gap between germline ends came to 20 bases. Here the CDR3 reads CASNRESSAGEQYF. In nucleotides, the CDR3 is TGTGCCAGTAATCGGGAAAGTAGCGCGGGAGAGCAGTACTTC.

The V and J genes are TRBV10-1 and TRBJ2-2; TRBD1 matches at 7 bases. The CDR3 has 13 amino acids. Germline lookup yields CDR1 WNHNN and CDR2 SYGVQD (reference sequence). V was pared by 7 bases and J by 7 bases, with 6 bases of the junction left unmatched. CDR3 protein: CASKQGYGGELFF. CDR3 sequence (DNA): TGCGCCAGCAAACAGGGGTACGGCGGGGAGCTGTTTTTT.

The chain carries TRBV28 and TRBJ1-2; D perhaps matches TRBD1 (6 bases). Germline V gives CDR1 MDHEN, CDR2 SYDVKM. The germline V and J ends were trimmed by 3 bases and 3 bases, with 8 bases remaining between them. The CDR3 spans 13 residues. CDR3 DNA sequence: TGTGCCAGCAGTTTCGCAGGGGACTATGGCTACACCTTC. The encoded protein is CASSFAGDYGYTF.

The rearrangement joins TRBV6-1 to TRBJ1-4; D is perhaps TRBD1 (5 bases). The germline V and J ends were trimmed by 8 bases and 0 bases, with 10 bases remaining between them. This CDR3 spans 14 amino acids. CDR1 is MNHNS and CDR2 is SASEGT in the germline V gene. The CDR3 sequence: CASGRQTTNEKLFF. The CDR3, as DNA: TGTGCCAGCGGAAGACAGACAACTAATGAAAAACTGTTTTTT.

The chain carries TRBV2 and TRBJ2-2; tentatively, D is TRBD2 (5 bases). The CDR3 contains 15 residues. V was shortened by 10 bases and J by 2 bases, with 17 bases between the two germline ends. Looked up from germline, CDR1 is SNHLY and CDR2 is FYNNEI. The CDR3 bases are TGTGCCACCTTCGGGGAATCACCCAACACCGGGGAGCTGTTTTTT. Encoded protein: CATFGESPNTGELFF.

The chain recombines TRBV6-1 with TRBJ1-6; weak D call: TRBD1 (5 bases). Between the trimmed V and J ends, which lost 1 base and 2 bases, there was a span of 6 bases. CDR1 and CDR2 (germline): MNHNS, SASEGT. CDR3 length: 15 amino acids. CDR3 sequence reads: CASSEVGAYNSPLHF. Here the CDR3 DNA reads TGTGCCAGCAGTGAAGTAGGGGCCTATAATTCACCCCTCCACTTT.

This rearrangement joins TRBV6-1 to TRBJ1-5, with D perhaps matching TRBD1 (5 bases). From germline, CDR1 is MNHNS and CDR2 SASEGT. V lost 1 base and J 0 bases, leaving 7 bases between the germline ends. The CDR3 runs 15 residues. The CDR3 nucleotides read TGTGCCAGCAGTGAAGGGGGGGTTAGCAATCAGCCCCAGCATTTT. It yields the protein CASSEGGVSNQPQHF.

The chain links TRBV5-1 to TRBJ2-7; D may be TRBD1 (6 bases). Germline CDR1 reads SGHRS; CDR2 reads YFSETQ. CDR3 size: 13 residues. Trimming removed 2 bases at V and 3 bases at J, with 9 bases between. CDR3 DNA: TGCGCCAGCAGCTTCCAACAGGGCTACGAGCAGTACTTC. It yields the protein CASSFQQGYEQYF.

The V gene is TRBV11-1, the J gene TRBJ2-4; D possibly corresponds to TRBD1 (7 bases). This CDR3 is built from 15 residues. The V gene lost 1 base and the J gene lost 7 bases, with 14 bases spanning the gap. Looked up from germline, CDR1 is SGHAT and CDR2 is FQDESV (reference sequence). The CDR3 sequence: CASSLGRGPRNIQYF. The CDR3 coding sequence is TGTGCCAGCAGCTTAGGGAGGGGGCCACGGAACATTCAGTACTTC.

This chain links TRBV9 with TRBJ1-6, with 8 bases that match TRBD1. With 3 bases clipped from V and 10 bases from J, the junction kept 6 bases outside the gene matches. The CDR3 loop spans 14 amino acids. Germline-derived CDR1 and CDR2 are SGDLS and YYNGEE. The CDR3, as DNA: TGTGCCAGCAGCGGACAGGGGAGGGGGTCACCCCTCCACTTT. Protein sequence: CASSGQGRGSPLHF.